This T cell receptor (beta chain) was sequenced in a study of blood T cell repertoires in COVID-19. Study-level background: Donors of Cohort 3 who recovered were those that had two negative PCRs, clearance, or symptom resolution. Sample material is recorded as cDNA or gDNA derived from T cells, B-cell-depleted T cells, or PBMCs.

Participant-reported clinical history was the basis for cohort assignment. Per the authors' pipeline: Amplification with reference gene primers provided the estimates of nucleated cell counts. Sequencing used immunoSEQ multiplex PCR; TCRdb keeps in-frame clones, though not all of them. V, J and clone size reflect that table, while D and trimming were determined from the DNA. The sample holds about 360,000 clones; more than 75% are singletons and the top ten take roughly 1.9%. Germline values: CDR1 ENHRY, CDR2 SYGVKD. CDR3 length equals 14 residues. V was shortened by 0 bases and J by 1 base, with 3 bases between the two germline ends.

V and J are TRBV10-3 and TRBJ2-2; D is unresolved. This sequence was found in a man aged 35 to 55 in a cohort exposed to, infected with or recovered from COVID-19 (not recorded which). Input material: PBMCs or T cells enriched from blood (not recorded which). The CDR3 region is CAISESQNTGELFF. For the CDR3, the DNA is TGTGCCATCAGTGAGTCACAGAACACCGGGGAGCTGTTTTTT.